The 21 T cell receptor beta chains below come from one sample, sequenced in a study of neoadjuvant anti-PD-1 for oral cavity cancer. Assay: immunoSEQ multiplex PCR; the TCRdb copy retains only in-frame clones and omits some. The sample shows over 11,000 clones, nearly 75% of them seen only once. As for time point: after neoadjuvant nivolumab, at surgical resection. The input for sequencing was PBMCs, taken after nivolumab (anti-PD-1) treatment. These receptors were collected from a person aged 35-79 years with oral cavity squamous cell carcinoma.

This clone was seen a handful of times. The V gene is TRBV19, the J gene TRBJ1-1, with D possibly being TRBD1 (5 bases). With 10 bases removed from V and 2 bases from J, the gap between germline ends came to 11 bases. The CDR3 covers 12 residues. Germline values: CDR1 LNHDA, CDR2 SQIVND (reference sequence). The CDR3 sequence: CAIRGRNTEAFF. CDR3 nucleotide sequence: TGTGCCATTAGGGGAAGAAACACTGAAGCTTTCTTT.

J is TRBJ2-2 and V is TRBV5-6; maybe TRBD1 (6 bases). Germline values: CDR1 SGHDT, CDR2 YYEEEE. The CDR3 totals 14 residues. Trimming left V 4 bases short and J 5 bases short, with 12 bases between. The CDR3 loop reads CASSRQGWTGELFF. CDR3 bases: TGTGCCAGCAGCCGTCAGGGGTGGACCGGGGAGCTGTTTTTT.

The V gene is TRBV6-6, the J gene TRBJ2-1; 11 bases map to TRBD2. In germline, CDR1 is MNHNY, CDR2 SVGAGI (reference sequence). J gave up 8 bases and V 0 bases, and 6 bases lay outside the gene matches. The CDR3 has 16 amino acids. The CDR3 is CASSYSASGGMYEQFF. The CDR3 nucleotides read TGTGCCAGCAGTTACTCCGCTAGCGGGGGGATGTATGAGCAGTTCTTC.

There are a few counts of this clone. The CDR3 loop is CASSLGDRGSGNTIYF. CDR3 coding DNA: TGTGCCAGCAGCCTAGGGGACAGGGGTTCTGGAAACACCATATATTTT. The rearrangement links TRBV7-9 to TRBJ1-3; 10 positions agree with TRBD1. The J segment lost 1 base and the V segment lost 5 bases, leaving 5 bases of the junction unmatched. Germline V lookup: CDR1 SEHNR, CDR2 FQNEAQ (reference sequence). This CDR3 is 16 amino acids long. Together with reference TRBV7-9 and TRBJ1-3, the CDR3 gives the full variable domain: DTGVSQNPRHKITKRGQNVTFRCDPISEHNRLYWYRQTLGQGPEFLTYFQNEAQLEKSRLLSDRFSAERPKGSFSTLEIQRTEQGDSAMYLCASSLGDRGSGNTIYFGEGSWLTVV.

The chain employs TRBV6-5 and TRBJ2-7; 7 nucleotides line up with TRBD1. CDR3 length: 15 residues. V shed 6 bases and J 2 bases; nucleotides not matched to a gene: 10. CDR1 MNHEY and CDR2 SVGAGI come from the germline V gene. The CDR3 DNA reads as TGTGCCAGCAGCTCCGGGACAGTCCCACCCTACGAGCAGTACTTC. It specifies CASSSGTVPPYEQYF.

This clone was found a few times. The J gene is TRBJ1-4, the V gene TRBV14; D call uncertain. CDR1 and CDR2 (germline): SGHDN, FVKESK. There are 13 residues in the CDR3. The V and J ends lost 3 bases and 4 bases respectively, with 6 bases between them. Here the CDR3 DNA reads TGTGCCAGCAGCCATGGGCATAATGAAAAACTGTTTTTT. As protein: CASSHGHNEKLFF. Full variable domain (remainder filled in from reference TRBV14 and TRBJ1-4): EAGVTQFPSHSVIEKGQTVTLRCDPISGHDNLYWYRRVMGKEIKFLLHFVKESKQDESGMPNNRFLAERTGGTYSTLKVQPAELEDSGVYFCASSHGHNEKLFFGSGTQLSVL.

The gene calls are TRBV2 and TRBJ1-1, with D perhaps TRBD1 (6 bases). The ends were cut back, 11 bases at V and 1 base at J, with 14 bases in the middle. This CDR3 spans 13 amino acids. Germline V gene sequence: CDR1 SNHLY, CDR2 FYNNEI. The CDR3 spells CARATTGNTEAFF. CDR3 nucleotide sequence: TGTGCCCGGGCCACGACAGGGAACACTGAAGCTTTCTTT.

The chain links TRBV6-5 to TRBJ1-1; a weak D match, TRBD1 (5 bases). Germline CDR1 and CDR2: MNHEY and SVGAGI. The V gene lost 3 bases and the J gene lost 4 bases, with 15 bases spanning the gap. The length of the CDR3 is 15 residues. The CDR3: CASSYGRGVITEAFF. DNA of the CDR3: TGTGCCAGCAGTTATGGTAGGGGCGTTATCACTGAAGCTTTCTTT.

The genes are TRBV7-8 and TRBJ2-2, with D unresolved. V was trimmed by 3 bases and J by 3 bases, leaving 5 bases between them. The CDR3 consists of 13 residues. The V gene's germline CDR1 is SGHVS and CDR2 FQNEAQ. CDR3 sequence: CASSFVDTGELFF. In DNA form, the CDR3 reads TGTGCCAGCAGCTTTGTCGACACCGGGGAGCTGTTTTTT.

V usage is TRBV7-8 and J usage is TRBJ1-4; the D is unclear. CDR3 size: 17 residues. Germline CDR1 and CDR2: SGHVS and FQNEAQ. V shed 5 bases and J shed 0 bases, with 16 bases lying between them. The CDR3 DNA reads TGTGCCAGCAGCCCAAAGGTCGCAGAAACAACTAATGAAAAACTGTTTTTT. This encodes CASSPKVAETTNEKLFF.

This chain links TRBV10-3 with TRBJ1-1; 7 bases fit TRBD1. The CDR3 has 13 amino acids. V gave up 6 bases and J gave up 3 bases; unmatched junction bases: 4. Germline loops: CDR1 ENHRY, CDR2 SYGVKD. The CDR3 coding sequence is TGTGCCATCAGAGCGCAGGGGGACACTGAAGCTTTCTTT. Its protein is CAIRAQGDTEAFF.

This chain uses TRBV6-4 with TRBJ2-1, with D perhaps matching TRBD2 (6 bases). This CDR3 is built from 16 residues. Germline-derived CDR1 and CDR2 are MRHNA and SNTAGT. Trimming took off 4 bases at V and 2 bases at J, with 15 bases between the two ends. The CDR3 spells CASSAQRLATYNEQFF. The CDR3, as DNA: TGTGCCAGCAGTGCCCAAAGGCTAGCGACCTACAATGAGCAGTTCTTC.

The V and J genes are TRBV4-1 and TRBJ2-7; D is unclear. V was cut by 1 base and J by 2 bases, with 12 bases left in between. Germline CDR1 MGHRA, CDR2 YSYEKL. The CDR3 is 15 residues long. CDR3 region: CASSQASVGTYEQYF. DNA of the CDR3: TGCGCCAGCAGCCAAGCCTCGGTCGGAACCTACGAGCAGTACTTC.

This clone occurred once. The rearrangement joins TRBV5-1 to TRBJ1-1; unclear D gene. The CDR3 loop spans 15 amino acids. Germline V gene sequence: CDR1 SGHRS, CDR2 YFSETQ. Deletions cut 4 bases from V and 1 base from J, with 14 bases between. The CDR3 is CASSPEGDPNTEAFF. The CDR3 DNA reads as TGCGCCAGCAGCCCTGAGGGAGACCCGAACACTGAAGCTTTCTTT.

This chain joins TRBV6-5 and TRBJ1-1, with D uncertain. The V end lost 9 bases, the J end lost 0 bases, and 11 bases lay between the germline ends. CDR1 is MNHEY and CDR2 is SVGAGI in the germline V gene. This CDR3 has 13 amino acids. CDR3 nucleotides: TGTGCCAGTTACCCGTATATGAACACTGAAGCTTTCTTT. Protein product: CASYPYMNTEAFF.

The rearrangement joins TRBV2 to TRBJ2-7; 7 bases line up with TRBD1. Trimming removed 9 bases from V and 0 bases from J; junction bases left unmatched: 8. The CDR3 is 14 amino acids. CDR1 and CDR2 (germline): SNHLY, FYNNEI. The CDR3 is CARAKTGSSYEQYF. The CDR3 region has the DNA TGTGCCAGGGCGAAGACAGGGAGCTCCTACGAGCAGTACTTC.

V usage is TRBV5-1 and J usage is TRBJ2-3, with 7 nucleotides matching TRBD1. The CDR3 runs to 16 residues. V dropped 1 base and J dropped 4; count of bases not matched to a gene: 9. Germline lookup yields CDR1 SGHRS and CDR2 YFSETQ. CDR3 in DNA: TGCGCCAGCAGCTTGAAAGGGGGCGGCGGGTCAGATACGCAGTATTTT. This translates into CASSLKGGGGSDTQYF.

The CDR3 here is CASSATSGRRLYNEQFF. The CDR3 DNA is TGTGCCAGCAGCGCGACTAGCGGGCGTAGGCTCTACAATGAGCAGTTCTTC. The rearrangement links TRBV11-2 to TRBJ2-1, with 10 positions matching TRBD2. J lost 3 bases, V lost 5 bases, and 10 bases had no gene match. The CDR3 has 17 residues. Germline CDR1 and CDR2: SGHAT and FQNNGV. Variable domain in full (rest from reference TRBV11-2 and TRBJ2-1): EAGVAQSPRYKIIEKRQSVAFWCNPISGHATLYWYQQILGQGPKLLIQFQNNGVVDDSQLPKDRFSAERLKGVDSTLKIQPAKLEDSAVYLCASSATSGRRLYNEQFFGPGTRLTVL.

The chain carries TRBV4-1 and TRBJ1-6; the D gene is possibly TRBD1 (5 bases). Germline assignment: CDR1 MGHRA and CDR2 YSYEKL. CDR3 length: 16 amino acids. Trimming shortened V by 1 base and J by 9 bases, and 16 bases separated the two germline ends. In DNA form, the CDR3 reads TGCGCCAGCAGCCAAGCTGCTACAGGCTTAGGTTCACCCCTCCACTTT. Protein product: CASSQAATGLGSPLHF.

The sample holds one count of this clone. V usage is TRBV5-6 and J usage is TRBJ2-3; D call uncertain. Germline CDR1 and CDR2: SGHDT and YYEEEE. Trimming removed 4 bases at V and 4 bases at J, with 10 bases between. There are 13 residues in the CDR3. CDR3 DNA sequence: TGTGCCAGCAGCCGCCGGAGTTCAGATACGCAGTATTTT. Its protein product is CASSRRSSDTQYF.

The chain recombines TRBV30 with TRBJ1-2; the match to TRBD1 covers 10 bases. Germline CDR1 and CDR2: GTSNPN and SVGIG (reference sequence). J lost 6 bases, V lost 5 bases, and 9 bases had no gene match. The CDR3 loop spans 14 amino acids. The CDR3: CAWGPLGQGNGYTF. The CDR3 DNA reads as TGTGCCTGGGGCCCCCTGGGACAGGGGAATGGCTACACCTTC.